This T cell receptor (beta chain) came from a study of Ad26.COV2.S vaccination and SARS-CoV-2 variants. Treatment indicated: approximately 18 received Ad26.COV2.S at low or high dose, single or two shots; roughly five received placebo; per-sample allocation not given. After the first vaccine or placebo injection, samples were drawn on day 63. Germline CDR1 is ENHRY and CDR2 is SYGVKD. The germline V and J ends were trimmed by 7 bases and 0 bases, with 9 bases remaining between them. The CDR3 loop spans 13 amino acids. Libraries were prepared by immunoSEQ multiplex PCR; TCRdb keeps only in-frame clonotypes and omits some of them. The sample contains hundreds of thousands of clones, 87% of which appear only once.

This TCR derives from a person aged 18-60 years who received the Ad26.COV2.S COVID-19 vaccine or a placebo. J is TRBJ1-1 and V is TRBV10-3; D is ambiguous. Here the sequenced sample was peripheral blood, taken in a trial of Ad26.COV2.S vaccine versus placebo. CDR3 DNA: TGTGCCATCAAGGAGGAGATGAACACTGAAGCTTTCTTT. This translates into CAIKEEMNTEAFF.